A selection of T cell receptor beta chains follows, all from one sample in a study of human T cells and chemical hapten exposure. TCRdb fed the RACE reads into MiXCR, producing one record per CDR3 protein. The table includes around 130,000 distinct CDR3 sequences, about 9.4% detected once. Source material: whole blood. These receptors were taken from a male donor in good health. Some clones in this sample may be carry-over from other donors' samples. CDR3s include the opening cysteine and the closing phenylalanine or tryptophan. Fields, in order: V gene, clone size, CDR3 length, J gene, D gene, CDR3 DNA, CDR3 protein. The D gene is left open where the match is weak. The size entry is marked missing in some rows and otherwise reads once, few, many or a size class.

>TRBV20-1|few|12|TRBJ2-1|.
TGCAGTGCCACCGTTAGCGAAAATGAGCAGTTCTTC
CSATVSENEQFF
>TRBV9|many|13|TRBJ2-1|.
TGTGCCAGCAGCGGGGGCTCAGAGGGTGAGCAGTTCTTC
CASSGGSEGEQFF
>TRBV6-6|.|15|TRBJ2-7|.
TGTGCCAGCAGCGTAGGGGGGACAATCTCCTACGAGCAGTACTTC
CASSVGGTISYEQYF
>TRBV5-6|.|15|TRBJ2-7|.
TGTGCCAGCAGCTCGCCCCGCGGGACCCAATACGAGCAGTACTTC
CASSSPRGTQYEQYF
>TRBV2|few|14|TRBJ1-1|.
TGTGCCAGCAGTGAAGTGGGCCGGAACACTGAAGCTTTCTTT
CASSEVGRNTEAFF
>TRBV7-9|.|15|TRBJ1-1|.
TGTGCCAGCAGCTTAGCGGAGGGATCTGGCACTGAAGCTTTCTTT
CASSLAEGSGTEAFF
>TRBV14|.|19|TRBJ2-7|TRBD2
TGTGCCAGCAGCCAAGATGCAGCGGGAGAACTTCTCGGAACCTACGAGCAGTACTTC
CASSQDAAGELLGTYEQYF
>TRBV6-5|many|13|TRBJ1-5|.
TGTGCCAGCCAGGGAGACGGCAATCAGCCCCAGCATTTT
CASQGDGNQPQHF
>TRBV12-3/TRBV12-4|few|12|TRBJ2-3|.
TGTGCCAGCACCCTTCGCACAGATACGCAGTATTTT
CASTLRTDTQYF
>TRBV20-1|.|13|TRBJ2-1|TRBD2
TGCAGTGTTAGTCAGCGGGGCTACAATGAGCAGTTCTTC
CSVSQRGYNEQFF
>TRBV6-2/TRBV6-3|few|15|TRBJ2-1|.
TGTGCCAGCAGTTACAAACAAAGCTCCTACAATGAGCAGTTCTTC
CASSYKQSSYNEQFF
>TRBV6-4|many|14|TRBJ2-3|.
TGTGCCAGCAGTGACGAAGGGGACACAGATACGCAGTATTTT
CASSDEGDTDTQYF
>TRBV24-1|few|14|TRBJ2-7|TRBD1
TGTGCCACCCCAGGGGGCCCCAGCCTCCGCGGGCAGTACTTC
CATPGGPSLRGQYF
>TRBV2|.|13|TRBJ1-4|.
TGTGTCACCAAGGGGGGAACTAATGAAAAACTGTTTTTT
CVTKGGTNEKLFF
>TRBV20-1|many|13|TRBJ2-1|TRBD2
TGCAGTGCTGGGGGACTAGCGATATCTGAGCAGTTCTTC
CSAGGLAISEQFF
>TRBV2|few|15|TRBJ1-6|.
TGTGCCTCCTTACGTCGGGGACTGAATAATTCACCCCTCCACTTT
CASLRRGLNNSPLHF
>TRBV27|once|14|TRBJ2-4|.
TGTGCCAGCAGTTTAGGGGGTACCAAAAACATTCAGTACTTC
CASSLGGTKNIQYF
>TRBV5-4|.|14|TRBJ2-7|TRBD1
TGTGCCAGCAGCTTGGTGGGACAGGGCTACGAGCAGTACTTC
CASSLVGQGYEQYF
>TRBV27|.|15|TRBJ2-1|.
TGTGCCAGCAGTCGAAGGGCCAACGGATACAATGAGCAGTTCTTC
CASSRRANGYNEQFF
>TRBV5-5|few|14|TRBJ2-7|.
TGTGCCAGCAGCTTGTTACTTCTCTCCTACGAGCAGTACTTC
CASSLLLLSYEQYF
>TRBV12-3/TRBV12-4|many|14|TRBJ2-7|.
TGTGCCAGCTCAGACGGGATAAGCTCCTACGAGCAGTACTTC
CASSDGISSYEQYF
>TRBV7-2|.|13|TRBJ2-7|.
TGTGCCAGCAGCGACCCGAGGGACTACGAGCAGTACTTC
CASSDPRDYEQYF
>TRBV7-6|once|14|TRBJ2-5|.
TGTGTCAGCAGCCCGGGATTGGCCAAAGAGACCCAGTACTTC
CVSSPGLAKETQYF
>TRBV19|.|14|TRBJ1-1|.
TGTGCCAGTAGCGTTCCACGGGGGATCTCTGAAGCTTTCTTT
CASSVPRGISEAFF
>TRBV29-1|.|13|TRBJ1-1|.
TGCAGCGTTGAAGATGGATTAGTCACTGAAGCTTTCTTT
CSVEDGLVTEAFF
>TRBV5-1|.|15|TRBJ1-1|.
TGCGCCAGCAGCTTGGGCCCAGGGACAATCACTGAAGCTTTCTTT
CASSLGPGTITEAFF
>TRBV10-3|.|14|TRBJ2-3|TRBD1
TGTGCCACAAGGGACAGGGTTACCACAGATACGCAGTATTTT
CATRDRVTTDTQYF
>TRBV12-3/TRBV12-4|.|16|TRBJ2-7|.
TGTGCCAGCAGTTTATCGTCCAGGGGGGCCTCCTACGAGCAGTACTTC
CASSLSSRGASYEQYF
>TRBV20-1|many|12|TRBJ2-1|.
TGCAGTGCTAACCGGGCGGGTAATGAGCAGTTCTTC
CSANRAGNEQFF
>TRBV12-3/TRBV12-4|many|13|TRBJ2-1|TRBD2
TGTGCCAGCAGTTTCGTGGGAGGGGATGAGCAGTTCTTC
CASSFVGGDEQFF
>TRBV4-1|.|20|TRBJ2-7|.
TGCGCCAGCAGCTTTTTCCCACAGGGGAGGAGCGGAGCTAGCTCCTACGAGCAGTACTTC
CASSFFPQGRSGASSYEQYF
>TRBV7-6|few|15|TRBJ2-3|.
TGTGCCAGCAGCTTAGAAAGAACTAGCACAGATACGCAGTATTTT
CASSLERTSTDTQYF
>TRBV5-4|.|14|TRBJ2-7|TRBD2
TGTGCCAGCAGCACTAAGACTAGCGGCTACGAGCAGTACTTC
CASSTKTSGYEQYF
>TRBV10-3|.|17|TRBJ2-3|TRBD2
TGTGTCATCACCAGGACTAGCGGGAGGGCCTCTGCAGATACGCAGTATTTT
CVITRTSGRASADTQYF
>TRBV7-3|few|13|TRBJ2-7|.
TGTGCCAGCAGCTTGGGCCCAGAGCCCGAGCAGTACTTC
CASSLGPEPEQYF
>TRBV2|.|19|TRBJ1-3|.
TGTGCCAGCAGCCTCCACCCCGGGTTCTCCTTAGCCGCGGAAAACACCATATATTTT
CASSLHPGFSLAAENTIYF
>TRBV18|.|16|TRBJ1-5|.
TGTGCCAGCTTTTCCGGGCTCCTTGCTGTGAATCAGCCCCAGCATTTT
CASFSGLLAVNQPQHF
>TRBV6-2/TRBV6-3|many|11|TRBJ2-1|TRBD2
TGTGCCAGCAGCCGACTAGCAGAGCAGTTCTTC
CASSRLAEQFF
>TRBV5-1|few|14|TRBJ1-2|.
TGCGCCAGCAGCTTGGGCAGTAATCTCTATGGCTACACCTTC
CASSLGSNLYGYTF
>TRBV7-9|many|15|TRBJ2-1|TRBD2
TGTGCCAGCAGCTTTACTAGCGGGACCTACAATGAGCAGTTCTTC
CASSFTSGTYNEQFF
>TRBV19|.|15|TRBJ1-1|.
TGTGCCAGTAGTATAGTTCCAGGAAGGAACACTGAAGCTTTCTTT
CASSIVPGRNTEAFF
>TRBV6-2/TRBV6-3|.|13|TRBJ2-7|.
TGTGCCAGCAGTTACGGGCAGGGTCGCGAGCAGTACTTC
CASSYGQGREQYF
>TRBV27|few|15|TRBJ1-6|TRBD1
TGTGCCAGCAGTCCAAAAGGACAGGGTAATTCACCCCTCCACTTT
CASSPKGQGNSPLHF
>TRBV6-2/TRBV6-3|.|11|TRBJ2-1|.
TGTGCCAGCAGCGCAGGGGTCGAGCAGTTCTTC
CASSAGVEQFF
>TRBV12-3/TRBV12-4|few|15|TRBJ1-1|.
TGTGCCAGCAGTTTAGTACGAGACCTCGACACTGAAGCTTTCTTT
CASSLVRDLDTEAFF
>TRBV6-5|.|15|TRBJ2-1|.
TGTGCCAGCAGTTACTCGGCAGGGGAGGGGCATGAGCAGTTCTTC
CASSYSAGEGHEQFF
>TRBV12-3/TRBV12-4|few|16|TRBJ2-5|.
TGTGCCAGCAGTTTAGGTCGACAGGGAGGCTCCGAGACCCAGTACTTC
CASSLGRQGGSETQYF
>TRBV18|.|14|TRBJ2-7|.
TGTGCCAGCTCACCCCTGGGGGAGGGGGGCGAGCAGTACTTC
CASSPLGEGGEQYF
>TRBV19|many|13|TRBJ2-1|.
TGTGCCAGTAGTATAGCCAGGAACAATGAGCAGTTCTTC
CASSIARNNEQFF
>TRBV20-1|few|11|TRBJ1-1|.
TGCAGTGCTTTAATGAACACTGAAGCTTTCTTT
CSALMNTEAFF
>TRBV19|.|13|TRBJ1-2|.
TGTGCCAGTACTTTGGGGAAGCACCTAGGCTACACCTTC
CASTLGKHLGYTF
>TRBV20-1|.|14|TRBJ2-1|.
TGCAGTGCTAGTATGCAGTCCCCTTACAATGAGCAGTTCTTC
CSASMQSPYNEQFF
>TRBV10-3|many|12|TRBJ2-1|.
TGTGCCATCAGTGTCATCGGGGATGAGCAGTTCTTC
CAISVIGDEQFF
>TRBV20-1|many|14|TRBJ1-2|.
TGCAGTGCTAGAGGAGCTGCACTGAACTATGGCTACACCTTC
CSARGAALNYGYTF